The sequence of this TCR beta chain was determined in a study of cytomegalovirus exposure and HLA in healthy donors. CDR3 length: 17 residues. V was clipped by 3 bases and J by 7 bases; unmatched bases: 15. CDR1 and CDR2 from the germline V gene are SGDLS and YYNGEE. PCR amplification relied on 60 Vbeta primers (plus 13 Jbeta primers). The authors' processing: The count from a later analysis was some 81 million unique TCR beta chains, around 11 million of them shared. Sequencing was performed with immunoSEQ multiplex PCR; in TCRdb, only in-frame clones are kept and a portion is missing. The V and J calls and the clone size are those of that table, but D and trimming were determined from the DNA. This sample yields fewer than 150,000 clones, of which about 75% are seen a single time; approximately 1.6% belongs to the top ten.

Sequencing was carried out using PBMCs. The gene calls are TRBV9 and TRBJ2-1, with 8 bases aligning to TRBD2. The sequence came from a woman between 25 and 40 years old in good health and CMV-seronegative. CDR3 in amino acids: CASSARLIAGIGNEQFF. CDR3 nucleotide sequence: TGTGCCAGCAGCGCAAGACTAATAGCGGGAATAGGAAATGAGCAGTTCTTC.